Included here is one T cell receptor (beta chain) sequence, with context. Its antigen has not been determined. Per-base qualities were not stored, and no clone one base away is much larger. Other DNA sequences in this sample translate to the same CDR3. This specimen comes from a study of T cell repertoires in ileal Crohn's disease (dated by TCRdb to 2018 to 2020). Turning to the overall study: Median disease duration was roughly eight years, and about 40% of patients were identified as active smokers at the time of surgery. Surgery was performed for a complication in all patients, with stricturing disease in approximately 60% and penetrating disease in roughly 39%. About half of the patients received postoperative therapy: around ten received thiopurines and 15 to 20 received anti-TNF agents. TCR repertoire analysis was done in 45 to 65 Crohn's disease patients from a prospective multicentre cohort. Running in parallel with the study was a multicentre cohort set up to find predictors of early endoscopic recurrence following ileocolonic resection. Endoscopic postoperative recurrence was defined by a Rutgeerts score above i0. A total of approximately 170 mucosal samples from some 50 patients were sequenced, collected from several sites on the surgical specimen as well as at postoperative endoscopy.

For commercial TCRB immunosequencing, 400 to 550 nanograms of biopsy DNA were submitted for each sample. Adaptive Biotechnology amplified CDR3 regions from genomic DNA with a two-step multiplex PCR that controlled for amplification bias. The first PCR used primers for every V and J gene segment; the second PCR added barcodes and Illumina adapters. CDR3 libraries were sequenced on an Illumina instrument. The authors processed their data as follows. Analysis combined the vendor-provided pipelines with custom analysis of raw data in R/Bioconductor under R version 3.3.0. Clonality, ranging from 0 to 1, was calculated as the inverse of the normalised Shannon entropy of all productive clones. High-frequency clones were defined as the share of the repertoire occupied by the top 100 clones, with only clones passing a 95% confidence test being retained. Repertoire diversity was measured with the Simpson index, and overlap between samples was measured with the Morisita-Horn index. The source is immuneACCESS, and TCRdb retained only in-frame sequences with V and J called. Part of the clones is not carried over; for the studies checked, unresolved V genes explain less than half of this, and the remainder is unexplained. The DNA was the basis for D and trimming; V, J and clone size are from that table. This sample has 5,000 to 6,500 clones in its table, and 80% of those were observed once. The ten largest account for around 26% of the sample.

Broad study findings and their caveats: Higher percentages of high-frequency clones at the time of surgery were linked to endoscopic recurrence, and every patient with clonality above 26.8% (18/57) had recurrence. Only a subgroup of patients, of unstated size, had mucosal CD4 and CD8 T cells sorted and sequenced. Sorted CD8 T cells carried more high-frequency clones than CD4 T cells, suggesting mucosal expansions were mainly CD8. Patients who were active smokers at surgery had a significantly higher proportion of clonal expansions than non-smokers (25.9% vs 17.9%, p=0.02).

To be eligible, patients had to be adults with ileal or ileocolonic Crohn's disease and an indication for ileocolonic resection. Whole ileal mucosal biopsies were stored frozen at -80°C before DNA extraction. Genomic DNA was extracted from frozen whole biopsies using a TRizol-based method and was quantified with a NanoDrop 2000 spectrophotometer. The CDR3 runs 13 residues from the cysteine to the phenylalanine. Just CDR3 DNA is preserved here, 39 bases in frame from base 1. The V and J ends are trimmed by 7 bases and 0 bases, leaving 9 bases between them. The germline V gene (reference sequence) supplies CDR1 LNHDA and CDR2 SQIVND.

Recombination connected TRBV19 to TRBJ1-1; the D gene lacks a confident call. Specimen: ileal tissue. This receptor was identified in an adult with Crohn's disease. CDR3 region: CASTLAMNTEAFF. The DNA is TGTGCCAGTACTTTAGCGATGAACACTGAAGCTTTCTTT.